This TCR beta chain was profiled in a study of blood T cell repertoires in COVID-19. Study information: Whether acute or convalescent, the COVID-19 samples came from the United States, Italy and Spain. Nucleic acid was either cDNA or gDNA, and it came from T cells, B-cell-depleted T cells, or PBMCs.

Per the authors' pipeline: Reference gene primer amplification gave estimated nucleated cell counts. Only in-frame clones appear in the TCRdb table, and some are missing; sequencing was by immunoSEQ multiplex PCR. From that table come the V and J calls and clone size; the DNA was used to work out D and trimming. The sample records about 360,000 clones, around 90% being singletons. V shed 4 bases and J shed 0 bases, with 7 bases lying between them. Germline CDR1 is SQVTM and CDR2 is ANQGSEA. CDR3 length equals 12 residues. The V gene is TRBV29-1, the J gene TRBJ2-7; TRBD2 might be the D (5 bases). Sequenced sample: peripheral blood. The clonotype comes from a human donor in a cohort sampled during active COVID-19. The CDR3 coding sequence is TGCAGCGTTGCTGAGGGCTCCTACGAGCAGTACTTC. Its translation: CSVAEGSYEQYF.